Sequencing of this T cell receptor beta chain was carried out in a study of blood T cells in healthy people across ages. A second PCR of about 7 to 11 cycles used a sample-barcoded 5' primer and a J-beta primer mix. TCRdb itself ran the 5' RACE reads through MiXCR, one entry per CDR3 protein. The profile shows about 930,000 distinct CDR3 sequences, about 29% of them singletons. This clonotype came up a few times. CDR3 length: 14 amino acids. Germline V gives CDR1 MNHNY, CDR2 SVGAGI (reference sequence). With 0 bases removed from V and 5 bases from J, the gap between germline ends came to 8 bases. This sample also appeared in a second study, on T cells of mothers and their children. That source adds: The overlap seen between related mothers and children slightly exceeded that of unrelated pairs, though not significantly.

The sample consisted of blood. The rearrangement joins TRBV6-6 to TRBJ1-5, with a possible D match to TRBD1 (5 bases). The receptor was isolated from a woman aged 40 to 49 in good health. CDR3 nucleotide sequence: TGTGCCAGCAGTTACTCGCAGGGCGATCAGCCCCAGCATTTT. This sequence encodes CASSYSQGDQPQHF.